This TCR beta chain was identified in a study of regulatory T cells in long-lasting Graves disease. Documented time point: newly diagnosed GD, antithyroid drugs for less than 3 months. Construction of the TCR library relied on RNA isolated from PBMCs. Per American Thyroid Association guidelines, Graves' disease was diagnosed. Arm-PCR with iRepertoire HTBI primers amplified the CDR3 regions for these TCR beta libraries. TCRdb reanalysed the multiplex PCR reads using MiXCR and keeps one entry per CDR3 protein. This sample has fewer than 550,000 distinct CDR3 sequences, with more than 15% found just once. This clonotype was counted many times. With 3 bases removed from V and 1 base from J, the gap between germline ends came to 8 bases. The CDR3 covers 14 residues. This sample was also put to use in a study of T cells in Graves' hyperthyroidism and ophthalmopathy. That work states: In blood, most of the thyroid clonotypes expanded above 0.001 were also present.

This receptor was taken from a middle-aged woman with Graves disease. The V and J genes are TRBV12-3 or TRBV12-4 and TRBJ2-3; TRBD2 might be the D (6 bases). The starting material was peripheral blood mononuclear cells (PBMCs), obtained at new diagnosis, from a patient treated with antithyroid drugs. The CDR3: CASSFWGGTDTQYF. In DNA form, the CDR3 reads TGTGCCAGCAGTTTCTGGGGGGGCACAGATACGCAGTATTTT.